This T cell receptor (beta chain) was recovered during a study of blood T cell repertoires in COVID-19. Study as a whole: T cells, B-cell-depleted T cells, or PBMCs supplied cDNA or gDNA.

The V and J ends lost 7 bases and 5 bases, in that order; junction bases with no gene match: 16. This CDR3 comprises 17 residues. CDR1 and CDR2 from the germline V gene are ENHRY and SYGVKD. Patients from Seattle were sampled longitudinally, starting during active infection. Libraries were prepared by immunoSEQ multiplex PCR; TCRdb keeps only in-frame clonotypes and omits some of them. The sample consists of some 390,000 clones, 70% to 90% of them appearing once. The V and J genes are TRBV10-3 and TRBJ2-2, with 7 bases aligning to TRBD2. Sequenced: peripheral blood. This receptor was identified in a woman in her sixties or seventies with COVID-19, enrolled during active disease. The CDR3 sequence: CAITGRVTGGRTGELFF. CDR3 in DNA: TGTGCCATCACGGGACGTGTGACGGGGGGTCGGACCGGGGAGCTGTTTTTT.